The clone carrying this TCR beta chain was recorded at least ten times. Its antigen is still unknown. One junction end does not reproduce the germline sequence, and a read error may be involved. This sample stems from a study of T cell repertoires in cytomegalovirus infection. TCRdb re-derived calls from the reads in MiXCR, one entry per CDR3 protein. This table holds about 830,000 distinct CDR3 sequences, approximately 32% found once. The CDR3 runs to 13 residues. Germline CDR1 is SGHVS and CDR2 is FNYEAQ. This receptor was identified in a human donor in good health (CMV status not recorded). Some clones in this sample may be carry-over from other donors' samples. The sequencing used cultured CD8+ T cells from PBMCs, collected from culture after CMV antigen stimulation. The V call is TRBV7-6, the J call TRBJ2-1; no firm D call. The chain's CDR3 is CASSAPANNEQFF. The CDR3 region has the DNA TGTGCCAGCAGCGCGCCCGCCAACAATGAACAGTTCTTC.